This TCR beta chain was retrieved from a study of cytomegalovirus exposure and HLA in healthy donors (dated by TCRdb to between 2016 and 2019). Broadly, across the study: In an earlier analysis of approximately 500 of the donors, 276 Gb of sequence data and 90 million to 120 million unique TCR beta sequences from roughly 180 million T cells were reported. An early release that covered roughly 600 HLA-typed donors contained approximately 300 gigabases of sequencing data and around 85 million unique TCR sequences. Among the roughly 430 genotyped donors, under 90% belonged to the genetic ancestry cluster associated with self-reported Caucasian donors. The aim of the study was to test whether cataloging public T cell receptors could identify signatures of past pathogen exposure. The study used immunosequencing to profile the T cell repertoires of 600 to 850 subjects and linked those repertoires to cytomegalovirus serostatus. Besides the first cohort of more than 650 subjects, a separate validation cohort made up of roughly 130 different subjects was used. High-throughput TCR immunosequencing, statistical association of individual TCRs with disease status, and machine learning were combined to predict cytomegalovirus infection status. In a later analysis, previously published TCR beta repertoires from 666 donors were re-analyzed and high-resolution HLA genotyping was added so that TCR occurrence patterns could be studied. The later analysis used no new phenotypic data to find candidate immune exposures, relying instead on TCR beta sequences and their occurrence across donors. An earlier analysis of 500 to 750 of the donors applied high-throughput TCR beta sequencing to assess whether each TCR beta V gene segment acted as functional or pseudogenic. Donor age, sex, ethnicity and CMV serostatus were compiled together with the repertoire data. Genome-wide SNP genotypes for about three fifths of the roughly 670 donors were used in a later genetic analysis, which treated that subset as a discovery cohort. All discovery cohort repertoires had been generated using a single sequencing platform. HLA typing included class I and class II loci at four-digit resolution. The number of typed donors differed by locus: about 620-640 for A, B, C, DRB1 and DQB1; 500 to 550 for DQA1; some 610 for DPA1; and roughly 470 for DPB1. Roughly 5 DR-DQ haplotypes were handled as single units for association and clustering, since linkage in the cohort was strong. Across approximately 400 genotyped donors of the cohort, an average of about 200,000 unique TCR beta nucleotide sequences per donor were sequenced, and 15% to 20% of those sequences were non-productive. The investigation overall reported the following: Only TCR beta chains were sequenced in this cohort, and the absence of alpha or paired-chain data limited detectable features. Assigning TCR associations to individual alleles was difficult when HLA alleles, especially DR and DQ, strongly co-occurred. The earlier analysis of fewer than 750 of the donors excluded roughly 17 rarely observed V segments, including chromosome 9 orphons, because counts were too low. Specific HLA alleles were associated with 15,000 to 20,000 TCR beta sequences at a false discovery rate of 0.05 in a later analysis. A later genetic analysis associated a missense DCLRE1C variant with V-gene and J-gene trimming of TCR beta chains, and an independent cohort replicated the association. Compared with the 666-donor mean, donors in an Asian-associated ancestry cluster had fewer N-insertions in productive TCRs, according to a later genetic analysis. An earlier analysis of around 540 of the donors showed that most TCR beta V segments appeared in productive rearrangements either about 90% or about 30% of the time, which broadly matched IMGT annotations. Several of the top co-occurrence clusters appeared to be linked to parvovirus B19, influenza, CMV and Epstein-Barr virus, according to a later analysis. Correlated functional status among segregating V segments might reflect linkage disequilibrium, but an unknown experimental factor could not be ruled out. Roughly uniform sequencing depth across donors was assumed in presence/absence analyses, although this assumption may not hold. A further reported finding was that TCR beta sequences accurately predicted the HLA-A and HLA-B alleles for most subjects in the first cohort. A cluster of highly shared sequence variants was judged likely to represent a technical artifact of the sequencing pipeline. The only immune exposure information available for the cohort was CMV serostatus. Cytomegalovirus status was reported to be diagnosed by the classifier with high specificity and sensitivity in both the original and validation cohorts. Most TCR sequences were seen in very few donors, while some public TCRs were found in many individuals. In a later analysis, TCR association rates were found to vary across HLA loci, with the most associated TCRs seen for DRB1 alleles and the fewest for HLA-C alleles. Some IMGT-functional V segments, including TRBV6-2 and TRBV6-3, could not be told apart with the 87-base-pair reads, so those segments were excluded. The authors suggested that the approach could potentially be generalized to other disease states and immunological phenotypes. The study gave a list of roughly 150 TCR beta chains associated with cytomegalovirus. Because HLA typing was unavailable for some donors at each locus, only the typed subset was used in association tests. In a later analysis, HLA-associated TCR beta chains were found to be more clonally expanded and to have lower generation probabilities than equally common non-associated chains. In vitro tests confirmed that three of the cytomegalovirus-associated TCR beta chains recognize cytomegalovirus antigens. In a later analysis, most CMV-associated TCR beta chains were found to appear HLA-restricted, with HLA associations seemingly driven largely by CMV exposure.

Comment on this clone: Its cognate antigen has yet to be identified. No much larger clonotype is one base removed from it; base qualities were not supplied.

Library generation was performed with the immunoSEQ multiplex PCR assay. The multiplex PCR relied on a mix of 60 forward primers for TCR Vbeta segments and 13 reverse primers for TCR Jbeta segments. The CDR3 region of rearranged TCR beta genes was amplified from genomic DNA with a multiplex PCR assay. The Illumina HiSeq System was used to sequence the amplified TCR beta libraries as 87-base-pair reads. The authors' analysis ran thus. A later analysis tallied 75 million to 95 million unique TCR beta chains across the 700 or so repertoires, and approximately 12 million of those chains were shared by two or more donors. Raw reads were error-corrected and collapsed into unique sequences with a nearest-neighbor algorithm that merged closely related sequences to remove PCR and sequencing errors. Alignment of CDR3 sequences to IMGT reference sequences was used to assign V, D and J gene segments. Each retained sequence needed at least a six-nucleotide match to both a V gene segment and a J gene segment. Rearrangements were called productive when the CDR3 lacked stop codons and stayed in frame with V and J; all others were non-productive. CDR3 was defined by IMGT convention, running from the second conserved V-encoded cysteine to the conserved J-encoded phenylalanine. Sequences without an unambiguous match to a single V gene segment were excluded from the earlier analysis of almost 600 of the donors. An earlier analysis of several hundred of the donors called V segments functional above 56.7% productive rearrangements and segregating when the between-donor standard deviation exceeded 5%. To diagnose cytomegalovirus status from the catalog of TCR beta chain sequences, a statistical classification framework was built. In a later analysis, V and J genes were assigned by comparing TCR nucleotide sequences against IMGT/GENE-DB human TR gene sequences. Using the TCRdist pipeline, a later analysis assigned CDR3 sequences along with most-parsimonious VDJ recombination scenarios. In a later analysis, each TCR beta chain was defined by its CDR3 amino acid sequence together with its V-gene family, and reads lacking a unique V-gene family were excluded. As a way to deal with suspected cross-contamination and a sequencing artifact, a later analysis dropped 592 nucleotide sequences that were highly shared and had low generation probability. For each public chain, a later analysis derived a clonal expansion index from normalized ranks of inferred template counts within each repertoire. A later analysis computed generation probabilities with a VDJ recombination model fitted to out-of-frame rearrangements, and checked the results against IGoR. In a later analysis, TCR-TCR, TCR-HLA and TCR-CMV co-occurrence was scored with hypergeometric tests, and a repertoire-size bias correction was applied to TCR pairs. A later analysis estimated false discovery rates by permuting HLA or CMV assignments 20 times. A later analysis grouped co-occurring TCRs with DBSCAN, adding TCRdist sequence similarity when clustering within HLA-allele-positive subsets. Repertoires with fewer than 30,000 or more than 120,000 public chains, plus five repertoires with anomalous nucleotide sharing, were excluded from co-occurrence clustering. TCRdb mirrors the immuneACCESS table, restricted to in-frame sequences. Some clones are absent from its copies; in checked studies, under half trace to an unresolved V gene, and the reason for the others is unknown. D and trimming were read from the DNA, whereas the V and J calls and clone size are those reported in that table. The sample data list about 120,000 clones, and 65% to 80% of these were observed just once. The ten largest clones take up 2.5% to 3.5% of the sample.

The cohort was made up of about 610 healthy bone marrow donors. At the time of sampling, all cohort members were nominally healthy, though unrecorded immune exposures were likely present. The donor tested CMV seropositive, placing the donor among the 250 to 300 seropositive members of the cohort. Each donor provided a peripheral blood sample, and peripheral blood mononuclear cells were used for TCR beta sequencing. The Qiagen DNeasy Blood Extraction Kit was used to extract genomic DNA from the blood cell samples. Ends trimmed: V by 4 bases, J by 8 bases; bases unmatched to a gene: 5. Sequences SGHDT (CDR1) and YYEEEE (CDR2) are obtained from the germline V gene. The CDR3 numbers 14 residues from cysteine through phenylalanine. The only DNA kept is the CDR3, 42 bases in frame from the first base.

The receptor chain draws on TRBV5-6 and TRBJ1-4; 10 bases in the junction line up with TRBD1. The sequence was collected from a woman aged 40 to 50 in good health and CMV-seropositive. The sequenced sample consisted of PBMCs. The CDR3 sequence is CASSLTDRGEKLFF. The DNA sequence is TGTGCCAGCAGCCTAACGGACAGGGGGGAAAAACTGTTTTTT.